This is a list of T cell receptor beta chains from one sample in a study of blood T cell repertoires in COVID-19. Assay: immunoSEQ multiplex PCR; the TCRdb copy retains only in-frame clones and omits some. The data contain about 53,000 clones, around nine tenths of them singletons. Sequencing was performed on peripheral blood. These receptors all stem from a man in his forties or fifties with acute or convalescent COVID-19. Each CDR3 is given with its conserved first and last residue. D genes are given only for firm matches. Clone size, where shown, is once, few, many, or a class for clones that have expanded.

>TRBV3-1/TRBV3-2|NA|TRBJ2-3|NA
TGTGCCAGCAGCCAAGATCTGGCGGGGCCATCCACAGATACGCAGTATTTT
CASSQDLAGPSTDTQYF
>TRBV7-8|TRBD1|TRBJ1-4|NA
TGTGCCAGCAGCCAGAGGGACAGGGGGCTACCTAATGAAAAACTGTTTTTT
CASSQRDRGLPNEKLFF
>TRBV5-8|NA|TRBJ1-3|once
TGTGCCAGCAGCTTAAGTGGGAGCGGAAACACCATATATTTT
CASSLSGSGNTIYF
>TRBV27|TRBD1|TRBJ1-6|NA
TGTGCCAGCAGTTTATCTCCGACAGGGTCGGCATCACCCCTCCACTTT
CASSLSPTGSASPLHF
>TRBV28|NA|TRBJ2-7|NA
TGTGCCAGCAGATCGGGAGTGCTCGAGCAGTACTTC
CASRSGVLEQYF
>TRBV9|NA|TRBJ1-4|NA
TGTGCCAGCAGCGTAGACTCAACGGGAGGAAAACTGTTTTTT
CASSVDSTGGKLFF
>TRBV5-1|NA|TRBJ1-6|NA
TGCGCCAGCAAGGGGCGAGATAATTCACCCCTCCACTTT
CASKGRDNSPLHF
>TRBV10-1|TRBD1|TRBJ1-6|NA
TGCGCCAGCAGCTCGGGACAGGGGAATTCACCCCTCCACTTT
CASSSGQGNSPLHF
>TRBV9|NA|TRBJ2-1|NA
TGTGCCAGCAGCGTAGACGGGGATTTCAATGAGCAGTTCTTC
CASSVDGDFNEQFF
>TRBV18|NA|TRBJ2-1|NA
TGTGCCAGCTCACCTATGGCCGTTGATTCTCATGAGCAGTTCTTC
CASSPMAVDSHEQFF
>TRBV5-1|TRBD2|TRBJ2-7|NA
TGCGCCAGCAGCTTTTCCGGGACTAGCTCTTCCTACGAGCAGTACTTC
CASSFSGTSSSYEQYF
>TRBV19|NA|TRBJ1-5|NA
TGTGCCAGTACCCCAGGTAGCAATCAGCCCCAGCATTTT
CASTPGSNQPQHF
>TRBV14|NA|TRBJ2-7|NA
TGTGCCAGCAGCCCCAAGTGGCTAGCCCCAACCTACGAGCAGTACTTC
CASSPKWLAPTYEQYF
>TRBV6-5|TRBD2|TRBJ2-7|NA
TGTGCCAGCAGCCGCCCGACTAGCGGATACTACGAGCAGTACTTC
CASSRPTSGYYEQYF
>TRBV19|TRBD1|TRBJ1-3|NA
TGTGCCAGTAGTTTCGGGACAGGGGAATATACTGGAAACACCATATATTTT
CASSFGTGEYTGNTIYF
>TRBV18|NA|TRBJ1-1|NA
TGTGCCAGCTCCCCCGCAGGCCACAGCTTGAACACTGAAGCTTTCTTT
CASSPAGHSLNTEAFF
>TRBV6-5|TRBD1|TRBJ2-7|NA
TGTGCCAGCAACACCGACAGGGGCGACCACTACGAGCAGTACTTC
CASNTDRGDHYEQYF
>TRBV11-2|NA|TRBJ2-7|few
TGTGCCAGCACGGACAGCACCTACGAGCAGTACTTC
CASTDSTYEQYF
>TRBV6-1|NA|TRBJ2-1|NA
TGTGCCAGCAGTGAAGCGGGAAGCGGGAATGAGCAGTTCTTC
CASSEAGSGNEQFF
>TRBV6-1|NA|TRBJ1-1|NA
TGTGCCAGCGTCTCGGGATCGAACACTGAAGCTTTCTTT
CASVSGSNTEAFF
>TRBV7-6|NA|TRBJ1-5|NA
TGTGCCAGCGGGGGGGGGTCTCCCCAGCATTTT
CASGGGSPQHF
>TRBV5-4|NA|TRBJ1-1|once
TGTGCCAGCAGCTTGGTCCCCCAGGGTGAAGCTTTCTTT
CASSLVPQGEAFF
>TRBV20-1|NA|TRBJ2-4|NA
TGCAGTGCTAGTGGACAGCCTTTCGAAAACATTCAGTACTTC
CSASGQPFENIQYF
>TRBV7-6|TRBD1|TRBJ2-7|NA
TGTGCCAGCAGCATATGGGACAGTGAGAACTACGAGCAGTACTTC
CASSIWDSENYEQYF
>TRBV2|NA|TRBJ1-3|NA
TGTGCCAGCAGGGCCCATCCCTCTGGAAACACCATATATTTT
CASRAHPSGNTIYF
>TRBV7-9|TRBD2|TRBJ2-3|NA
TGTGCCAGCAGCTTAAGGACTAGGGTTTATAGCACAGATACGCAGTATTTT
CASSLRTRVYSTDTQYF
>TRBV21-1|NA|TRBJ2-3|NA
TGTGCCAGCACGGGGACTAGCGGGAGTGCCCTTGGCACAGATACGCAGTATTTT
CASTGTSGSALGTDTQYF
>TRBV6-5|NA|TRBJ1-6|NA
TGTGCCAGCAGTTACCTGAATTCACCCCTCCACTTT
CASSYLNSPLHF
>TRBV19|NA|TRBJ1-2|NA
TGTGCCAGTAGTACCCAAAAAGGACAGCGGATACATGGCTACACCTTC
CASSTQKGQRIHGYTF
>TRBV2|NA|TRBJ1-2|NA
TGTGCCAGCAGAGAGACGACGGGCTATGGCTACACCTTC
CASRETTGYGYTF
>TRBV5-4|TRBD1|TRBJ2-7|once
TGTGCCAGCAGTTTTACAGGGGGCAGCGAGCAGTACTTC
CASSFTGGSEQYF
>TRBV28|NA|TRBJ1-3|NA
TGTGCCAGCAGTTTATTGTCGGGAAACACCATATATTTT
CASSLLSGNTIYF
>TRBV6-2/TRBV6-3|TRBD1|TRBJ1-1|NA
TGTGCCAGCAGTTACTCCGGGACAGGGGTAACTGAAGCTTTCTTT
CASSYSGTGVTEAFF
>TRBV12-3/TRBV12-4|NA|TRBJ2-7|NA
TGTGCCAGCAGTTTAGTTCATTACGAGCAGTACTTC
CASSLVHYEQYF
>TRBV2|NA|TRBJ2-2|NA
TGTGCCTATGTAGAGGGTGACACCGGGGAGCTGTTTTTT
CAYVEGDTGELFF